This TCR beta chain stems from a study of beta chain features in type 1 diabetes. General study findings and limits: Type 1 diabetes patients showed a moderate but significant shortening of TCRB CDR3s in all four CD4+ subsets. Reduced insertions and increased deletions marked VDJ junctions in type 1 diabetes patients.

Reverse transcribing all isolated RNA meant expressed TCRB transcripts were sequenced. The repertoire was sequenced with immunoSEQ multiplex PCR; TCRdb's copy has only in-frame clones and lacks some. The profile covers a few hundred thousand clones, with over 8.5% appearing a single time and about 0.6% taken by the ten largest. On average, the one heparinised blood draw given by each donor was around 120 mL. Germline CDR1 is SNHLY and CDR2 is FYNNEI. Between the trimmed V and J ends, which lost 2 bases and 5 bases, there was a span of 9 bases. The CDR3 sequence is 13 residues long. This clone was observed a handful of times. No antigen is known for it.

The rearrangement uses TRBV2 and TRBJ1-1; D gene uncertain. The receptor was isolated from a man aged 25 to 45 with type 1 diabetes. Material: central memory CD4+ T cells from blood. The CDR3, as DNA: TGTGCCAGCAGTGAATTTTGGGAGACTGAAGCTTTCTTT. This sequence encodes CASSEFWETEAFF.